One T cell receptor (beta chain) is described in this entry. The antigen is not known. Other DNA sequences from this sample encode an identical CDR3 as well. These data come from a study of shared clonotypes between healthy human individuals. Study-wide results and caveats: A few donors held approximately 4.6% of naive CD4 clonotypes in common. With few donors, the genetic and exposure-history diversity represented was limited. Rarefaction exposed incomplete sorted-subset sequencing despite large depth.

The CDR3 sequence is 14 residues long. With 6 bases removed from V and 0 bases from J, the gap between germline ends came to 11 bases. Germline loops: CDR1 SNHLY, CDR2 FYNNEI. TCRdb keeps only in-frame clones here, not all; method: immunoSEQ multiplex PCR. The sample records millions of clones, roughly 95% being singletons. The V gene is TRBV2, the J gene TRBJ1-1; maybe TRBD1 (5 bases). Sequenced material: naive CD4+ T cells sorted from blood. The subset was: CD45RA+ positively selected. This clonotype was obtained from a man between 18 and 29 years old in good health. This CDR3 is CASRPDTLNTEAFF. For the CDR3, the DNA is TGTGCCAGCAGGCCGGACACCCTGAACACTGAAGCTTTCTTT.